These 18 T cell receptor beta chains came from one sample sequenced in a study of CD8 T cells in Susac syndrome. RNA, at roughly 0.5 to 1 ug, was reverse transcribed with random hexamers. Via MiXCR, TCRdb re-called the immunoSEQ multiplex PCR reads, giving one row per CDR3 protein. Of some 180,000 distinct CDR3 sequences listed, about 94% are singletons. Source material: CD4+ T cells from PBMCs. The receptors originated from a human donor in good health.

J is TRBJ1-2 and V is TRBV7-9; D gene ambiguous. This CDR3 contains 14 residues. Trimming shortened V by 0 bases and J by 4 bases, and 9 bases separated the two germline ends. Germline V gives CDR1 SEHNR, CDR2 FQNEAQ (reference sequence). CDR3 region: CASSLASVGYGYTF. CDR3 coding DNA: TGTGCCAGCAGCTTAGCCAGCGTCGGCTATGGCTACACCTTC. Supplemented by reference TRBV7-9 and TRBJ1-2, the full variable domain reads DTGVSQNPRHKITKRGQNVTFRCDPISEHNRLYWYRQTLGQGPEFLTYFQNEAQLEKSRLLSDRFSAERPKGSFSTLEIQRTEQGDSAMYLCASSLASVGYGYTFGSGTRLTVV.

The genes are TRBV10-3 and TRBJ2-7, with D tentatively TRBD1 (5 bases). This CDR3 is 14 amino acids long. CDR1 is ENHRY and CDR2 is SYGVKD in the germline V gene. V dropped 4 bases and J dropped 2 bases, with 12 bases sitting between them. The CDR3 region has the DNA TGTGCCATCAGTGTTGCAGGGCAACCCTACGAGCAGTACTTC. This encodes CAISVAGQPYEQYF.

V gene TRBV12-3 or TRBV12-4 combines with J gene TRBJ1-5, with D perhaps matching TRBD1 (6 bases). The CDR3 is made up of 14 amino acids. V was shortened by 3 bases and J by 6 bases, with 12 bases between the two germline ends. The CDR3 loop reads CASSFSGVSQPQHF. In DNA, the CDR3 is TGTGCCAGCAGTTTCTCAGGGGTCAGTCAGCCCCAGCATTTT.

The chain employs TRBV5-1 and TRBJ1-1; D unresolved. Trimming took 0 bases from V and 3 from J, leaving 18 bases between them. The germline V gene has CDR1 SGHRS and CDR2 YFSETQ. The CDR3 consists of 17 residues. The CDR3 region has the DNA TGCGCCAGCAGCTTGGCCCTGACGGGAGCGGGTGACACTGAAGCTTTCTTT. It codes for CASSLALTGAGDTEAFF.

J is TRBJ2-4 and V is TRBV7-9, with 9 bases identical to TRBD2. V dropped 4 bases and J dropped 6; count of bases not matched to a gene: 7. Per germline, CDR1 SEHNR and CDR2 FQNEAQ (reference sequence). The CDR3 spans 15 residues. CDR3 amino acids: CASSSFSGRLNIQYF. In DNA form, the CDR3 reads TGTGCCAGCAGCTCTTTTAGCGGGAGATTAAACATTCAGTACTTC.

This clonotype was seen once. This chain links TRBV6-2 or TRBV6-3 with TRBJ2-1, with 11 positions matching TRBD2. The V segment lost 6 bases and the J segment 7 bases; nucleotides outside the gene matches: 8. The CDR3 spans 15 residues. Germline values: CDR1 MNHEY, CDR2 SVGEGT. CDR3 sequence (DNA): TGTGCCAGCAGGAATAGCGGGGGGGCCGGTAATGAGCAGTTCTTC. This translates into CASRNSGGAGNEQFF.

The chain is built from TRBV9 and TRBJ1-1, with TRBD1 matching over 7 bases. V was clipped by 4 bases and J by 2 bases; unmatched bases: 5. Germline CDR1 is SGDLS and CDR2 is YYNGEE. The CDR3 runs to 14 residues. The CDR3 protein is CASSLTGFNTEAFF. DNA of the CDR3: TGTGCCAGCAGCTTGACAGGGTTCAACACTGAAGCTTTCTTT.

V usage is TRBV3-1 and J usage is TRBJ2-1; D gene unclear. With 1 base removed from V and 7 bases from J, the gap between germline ends came to 8 bases. Germline lookup yields CDR1 LGHDT and CDR2 YNNKEL (reference sequence). CDR3 length: 13 amino acids. DNA for the CDR3: TGTGCCAGCAGCCAAGTTAGGGCGAATGAGCAGTTCTTC. The encoded protein is CASSQVRANEQFF.

In this sample, this clonotype turned up once. The V and J genes are TRBV5-8 and TRBJ2-4; the D gene is possibly TRBD2 (6 bases). Germline V CDR1 and CDR2: SGHTS, YDEGEE. Trimming took off 0 bases at V and 0 bases at J, with 10 bases between the two ends. This CDR3 has 16 amino acids. In DNA, the CDR3 is TGTGCCAGCAGCTTGGGAAAGGGACTAGCCAAAAACATTCAGTACTTC. Protein sequence: CASSLGKGLAKNIQYF.

The rearrangement links TRBV9 to TRBJ2-1; D is uncertain. The CDR3 runs 12 residues. CDR1 is SGDLS, CDR2 YYNGEE, per germline. V dropped 0 bases and J dropped 4 bases, with 2 bases sitting between them. The CDR3 sequence: CASSVAYNEQFF. CDR3 coding DNA: TGTGCCAGCAGCGTAGCATACAATGAGCAGTTCTTC.

V is TRBV5-1 and J is TRBJ2-1, with 13 bases fitting TRBD2. J was trimmed by 3 bases and V by 0 bases; bases with no gene match: 3. Germline CDR1 SGHRS, CDR2 YFSETQ. CDR3 size: 17 residues. CDR3 DNA: TGCGCCAGCAGCTTGGGGACTAGCGGGGGTGTCTACAATGAGCAGTTCTTC. Translating gives CASSLGTSGGVYNEQFF.

The rearrangement joins TRBV29-1 to TRBJ1-1; 8 positions agree with TRBD1. There are 14 residues in the CDR3. CDR1 SQVTM and CDR2 ANQGSEA come from the germline V gene. Germline trimming cut 7 bases from V and 5 bases from J; bases unmatched to any gene: 12. CDR3 sequence: CSAGIQGGRTEAFF. CDR3 nucleotide sequence: TGCAGCGCCGGAATACAGGGGGGAAGAACTGAAGCTTTCTTT.

This rearrangement joins TRBV7-8 to TRBJ2-3; 7 positions agree with TRBD1. Looked up from germline, CDR1 is SGHVS and CDR2 is FQNEAQ. The junction had 6 bases not matched to a gene; V was cut back by 4 bases and J by 2 bases. This CDR3 is built from 15 residues. The CDR3 sequence: CASSSGTAYTDTQYF. DNA for the CDR3: TGTGCCAGCAGCTCCGGGACAGCGTACACAGATACGCAGTATTTT.

The chain couples TRBV7-3 to TRBJ2-2, with a possible D match to TRBD1 (5 bases). Trimming shortened V by 1 base and J by 5 bases, and 11 bases separated the two germline ends. The CDR3 totals 15 residues. The germline gives CDR1 SGHTA, CDR2 FQGTGA. CDR3 sequence (DNA): TGTGCCAGCAGCTTAAGACAGATGGGGACCGGGGAGCTGTTTTTT. The encoded protein is CASSLRQMGTGELFF.

V usage is TRBV5-1 and J usage is TRBJ1-4, with D perhaps matching TRBD1 (6 bases). Looked up from germline, CDR1 is SGHRS and CDR2 is YFSETQ. With 4 bases removed from V and 8 bases from J, the gap between germline ends came to 36 bases. This CDR3 is built from 21 residues. The CDR3 DNA sequence: TGCGCCAGCAGCCCCCCCCCTCGGATGCAGGGGCCCTCCTCCTCCCGGGAAAAACTGTTTTTT. Translated: CASSPPPRMQGPSSSREKLFF.

V usage is TRBV10-3 and J usage is TRBJ1-2, with D uncertain. CDR1 is ENHRY and CDR2 is SYGVKD in the germline V gene. Trimming took off 0 bases at V and 2 bases at J, with 7 bases between the two ends. The CDR3 has 14 residues. The CDR3 loop reads CAISESGGNYGYTF. CDR3 nucleotides: TGTGCCATCAGTGAGTCTGGAGGAAACTATGGCTACACCTTC.

V and J are TRBV11-2 and TRBJ2-1, with TRBD2 as a possible D gene (6 bases). This CDR3 is 12 amino acids long. Germline loops: CDR1 SGHAT, CDR2 FQNNGV. V lost 3 bases to trimming and J lost 9 bases, with 9 bases between them. The CDR3, as DNA: TGTGCCAGCAGCTTGCTAGCGCTTGAGCAGTTCTTC. This codes for CASSLLALEQFF.

J is TRBJ2-1 and V is TRBV5-5, with D uncertain. The V end lost 7 bases, the J end lost 4 bases, and 12 bases lay between the germline ends. This CDR3 is 13 amino acids long. Germline lookup yields CDR1 SGHKS and CDR2 YYEKEE (reference sequence). The CDR3 coding sequence is TGTGCCAGCTCTAACTCAGGTTACAATGAGCAGTTCTTC. Translated: CASSNSGYNEQFF.